These 31 T cell receptor beta chains originate from one sample sequenced in a study of T cell responses to AZD1222 COVID-19 vaccine. Generated by immunoSEQ multiplex PCR, the TCRdb table keeps only in-frame clones and is missing some. The top ten clones hold about 14% of a sample with 54,000 or so clones, around 90% of them seen once. Sample: peripheral blood, taken on day 0 of AZD1222 vaccination. The source of these receptors is an adult in good health.

The chain carries TRBV30 and TRBJ1-5; 7 bases line up with TRBD1. CDR3 length: 13 residues. Trimming took 5 bases from V and 4 from J; bases not matched to a gene: 5. The germline V gene has CDR1 GTSNPN and CDR2 SVGIG (reference sequence). CDR3 amino acids: CAWSGTVNQPQHF. In DNA, the CDR3 is TGTGCCTGGTCCGGGACAGTTAATCAGCCCCAGCATTTT.

V and J are TRBV19 and TRBJ1-2; no clear D gene. Germline CDR1 LNHDA, CDR2 SQIVND (reference sequence). This CDR3 contains 13 residues. With 7 bases removed from V and 4 bases from J, the gap between germline ends came to 13 bases. CDR3 in amino acids: CASTPGSLYGYTF. CDR3 in DNA: TGTGCCAGTACCCCCGGCAGCCTCTATGGCTACACCTTC.

The J gene is TRBJ2-3, the V gene TRBV30; 11 bases line up with TRBD2. Germline CDR1 reads GTSNPN; CDR2 reads SVGIG (reference sequence). The V and J ends lost 3 bases and 10 bases, in that order; junction bases with no gene match: 6. The CDR3 totals 13 residues. The CDR3 region is CAWRKTSGTAQYF. The CDR3 DNA reads TGTGCCTGGAGAAAGACTAGCGGGACCGCGCAGTATTTT.

The chain has TRBV15 and TRBJ1-2; D remains ambiguous. Germline V gene sequence: CDR1 LNHNV, CDR2 YYDKDF (reference sequence). Trimming took off 0 bases at V and 4 bases at J, with 9 bases between the two ends. The CDR3 is 14 residues long. CDR3 sequence reads: CATSRDPRSYGYTF. The CDR3 bases are TGTGCCACCAGCAGAGATCCGCGATCCTATGGCTACACCTTC. Looking up the rest from reference TRBV15 and TRBJ1-2 gives the full variable domain: DAMVIQNPRYQVTQFGKPVTLSCSQTLNHNVMYWYQQKSSQAPKLLFHYYDKDFNNEADTPDNFQSRRPNTSFCFLDIRSPGLGDTAMYLCATSRDPRSYGYTFGSGTRLTVV.

V usage is TRBV5-6 and J usage is TRBJ1-2; no definite D call. The V end lost 0 bases, the J end lost 5 bases, and 8 bases lay between the germline ends. Per the germline V gene, CDR1 is SGHDT and CDR2 is YYEEEE. The CDR3 loop spans 13 amino acids. In nucleotides, the CDR3 is TGTGCCAGCAGCTTGGAGGGCCTTTATGGCTACACCTTC. Protein product: CASSLEGLYGYTF. Based on the CDR3 plus reference TRBV5-6 and TRBJ1-2, the full variable domain is DAGVTQSPTHLIKTRGQQVTLRCSPKSGHDTVSWYQQALGQGPQFIFQYYEEEERQRGNFPDRFSGHQFPNYSSELNVNALLLGDSALYLCASSLEGLYGYTFGSGTRLTVV.

The chain joins TRBV7-9 to TRBJ1-6; D not certain. CDR1 and CDR2 from the germline V gene are SEHNR and FQNEAQ (reference sequence). Trimming removed 0 bases at V and 10 bases at J, with 13 bases between. The CDR3 is 15 amino acids. The CDR3: CASSLAVEGRSPLHF. DNA for the CDR3: TGTGCCAGCAGCTTAGCGGTAGAAGGCCGGTCACCCCTCCACTTT.

The V and J genes are TRBV3-1 (or the pseudogene TRBV3-2) and TRBJ2-2; 15 bases fit TRBD2. The germline V gene has CDR1 LGHDT and CDR2 YNNKEL (reference sequence). This CDR3 has 16 residues. V dropped 4 bases and J dropped 5; count of bases not matched to a gene: 2. CDR3 in DNA: TGTGCCAGCAGCCGGACTAGCGGGAGGGGAACCGGGGAGCTGTTTTTT. Protein product: CASSRTSGRGTGELFF.

The chain couples TRBV19 to TRBJ1-3; D perhaps matches TRBD1 (6 bases). V gave up 8 bases and J gave up 0 bases, with 11 bases separating them. Per the germline V gene, CDR1 is LNHDA and CDR2 is SQIVND (reference sequence). The CDR3 runs 14 residues. CDR3 loop: CASVQGNSGNTIYF. CDR3 nucleotides: TGTGCCAGTGTGCAGGGGAACTCTGGAAACACCATATATTTT. Full variable domain (missing parts from reference TRBV19 and TRBJ1-3): DGGITQSPKYLFRKEGQNVTLSCEQNLNHDAMYWYRQDPGQGLRLIYYSQIVNDFQKGDIAEGYSVSREKKESFPLTVTSAQKNPTAFYLCASVQGNSGNTIYFGEGSWLTVV.

The chain employs TRBV4-1 and TRBJ2-7; the match to TRBD2 covers 7 bases. The CDR3 runs 13 residues. Germline CDR1 and CDR2: MGHRA and YSYEKL. V lost 5 bases to trimming and J lost 2 bases; unmatched junction nucleotides: 3. CDR3 bases: TGCGCCAGCAGCTCACTAGCGCCCTACGAGCAGTACTTC. The encoded protein is CASSSLAPYEQYF.

This chain connects TRBV5-4 to TRBJ2-5; 10 positions match TRBD2. Germline assignment: CDR1 SGHNT and CDR2 YYREEE (reference sequence). V shed 0 bases, J shed 4 bases, and the junction held 6 bases outside the gene matches. The CDR3 is made up of 16 amino acids. Written as DNA, the CDR3 is TGTGCCAGCAGCTTGGATCTAGCGGGAGTGGGAGAGACCCAGTACTTC. It translates to CASSLDLAGVGETQYF.

The CDR3 region is CASSFLTAGYGYTF. CDR3 bases: TGTGCCAGCAGCTTCCTGACCGCGGGCTATGGCTACACCTTC. V and J are TRBV9 and TRBJ1-2; D gene uncertain. There are 14 residues in the CDR3. Germline V gene data show CDR1 as SGDLS and CDR2 as YYNGEE. The ends were cut back, 4 bases at V and 4 bases at J, with 14 bases in the middle.

The chain carries TRBV5-1 and TRBJ2-1; D gene ambiguous. Trimming pared 1 base from V and 6 bases from J, leaving 20 bases between. Germline CDR1 SGHRS, CDR2 YFSETQ. The CDR3 sequence is 17 residues long. The CDR3: CASSLSARPDLLNEQFF. The CDR3 nucleotides read TGCGCCAGCAGCTTGAGTGCGAGGCCCGATCTCCTCAATGAGCAGTTCTTC.

With regard to this clone: Compared with germline, one end of the junction differs, possibly owing to a read error. The chain links TRBV27 to TRBJ1-1; 9 bases agree with TRBD1. Germline loops: CDR1 MNHEY, CDR2 SMNVEV (reference sequence). This CDR3 spans 14 amino acids. The CDR3 region has the DNA TGTGCCAGCAGTTTATCGGGACAGGGCACTCAAGCTTTCTTT. Its translation: CASSLSGQGTQAFF.

The gene calls are TRBV7-9 and TRBJ1-5; D perhaps matches TRBD1 (5 bases). Germline lookup yields CDR1 SEHNR and CDR2 FQNEAQ (reference sequence). Trimming left V 5 bases short and J 1 base short, with 18 bases between. The CDR3 extends over 17 amino acids. The CDR3 sequence is CASSRNTLGQSNQPQHF. The DNA for the CDR3 is TGTGCCAGCAGCCGAAATACACTAGGACAAAGCAATCAGCCCCAGCATTTT.

The chain recombines TRBV4-2 with TRBJ1-1; D perhaps matches TRBD1 (5 bases). Trimming shortened V by 1 base and J by 4 bases, and 13 bases separated the two germline ends. This CDR3 spans 15 amino acids. Germline assignment: CDR1 LGHNA and CDR2 YNFKEQ. The CDR3 bases are TGTGCCAGCAGCCAAGGAGGGGCCCTAGGCACTGAAGCTTTCTTT. Its translation is CASSQGGALGTEAFF.

V usage is TRBV9 and J usage is TRBJ2-1, with a possible D match to TRBD2 (6 bases). This CDR3 contains 13 residues. Germline V gene sequence: CDR1 SGDLS, CDR2 YYNGEE. With 1 base removed from V and 8 bases from J, the gap between germline ends came to 10 bases. The CDR3: CASSVRGLHEQFF. The CDR3 coding sequence is TGTGCCAGCAGCGTAAGGGGACTTCATGAGCAGTTCTTC.

The chain recombines TRBV7-9 with TRBJ1-4, with D uncertain. The germline CDR1 and CDR2 sequences are SEHNR and FQNEAQ (reference sequence). The CDR3 contains 14 residues. V was shortened by 2 bases and J by 7 bases, with 11 bases between the two germline ends. As DNA, the CDR3 is TGTGCCAGCAGCTTATCGGCCTCTGGTGAAAAACTGTTTTTT. Translation gives CASSLSASGEKLFF.

The rearrangement joins TRBV30 to TRBJ2-5; D may be TRBD2 (6 bases). V was clipped by 0 bases and J by 4 bases, with 6 bases between them. The CDR3 has 12 amino acids. From germline, CDR1 is GTSNPN and CDR2 SVGIG (reference sequence). The CDR3 region is CAWSVAGETQYF. CDR3 nucleotide sequence: TGTGCCTGGAGTGTAGCGGGAGAGACCCAGTACTTC.

This clone appeared a few times. The gene calls are TRBV20-1 and TRBJ2-7; no definite D call. Germline CDR1 and CDR2: DFQATT and SNEGSKA (reference sequence). The germline V and J ends were trimmed by 3 bases and 4 bases, with 7 bases remaining between them. This CDR3 has 11 amino acids. CDR3 coding DNA: TGCAGTGCTAGTCTGAGTTACGAGCAGTACTTC. Protein sequence: CSASLSYEQYF.

The table lists this clone with a few counts. The chain couples TRBV7-6 to TRBJ2-2; no clear D gene. The CDR3 has 16 residues. Germline CDR1 reads SGHVS; CDR2 reads FNYEAQ. V lost 5 bases, J lost 4 bases, and 17 bases lay in between. This CDR3 is CASSRETGRITGELFF. The CDR3 DNA reads TGTGCCAGCAGCCGTGAAACGGGCCGAATCACCGGGGAGCTGTTTTTT.

This chain uses TRBV30 with TRBJ2-6, with 11 positions matching TRBD1. The CDR3 loop spans 17 amino acids. CDR1 GTSNPN and CDR2 SVGIG come from the germline V gene (reference sequence). Trimming took 3 bases from V and 0 from J; bases not matched to a gene: 4. CDR3 bases: TGTGCCTGGAGGGGACAGGGGGGGATCTCTGGGGCCAACGTCCTGACTTTC. This encodes CAWRGQGGISGANVLTF.

This rearrangement joins TRBV20-1 to TRBJ1-1; D not certain. The CDR3 has 16 amino acids. V was clipped by 3 bases and J by 0 bases, with 17 bases between them. The germline V gene encodes CDR1 DFQATT and CDR2 SNEGSKA (reference sequence). The CDR3 loop is CSASAYTRGMNTEAFF. Written as DNA, the CDR3 is TGCAGTGCTAGTGCTTATACTCGCGGGATGAACACTGAAGCTTTCTTT.

The chain employs TRBV4-1 and TRBJ1-1; possible D gene TRBD1, 5 bases. Trimming removed 3 bases at V and 6 bases at J, with 11 bases between. The CDR3 sequence is 13 residues long. Germline CDR1 is MGHRA and CDR2 is YSYEKL. CDR3 loop: CASSQGGRAEAFF. The CDR3 DNA sequence: TGCGCCAGCAGCCAGGGGGGAAGAGCTGAAGCTTTCTTT.

The rearrangement links TRBV5-1 to TRBJ1-1; 9 bases agree with TRBD1. The CDR3 covers 14 residues. Germline-derived CDR1 and CDR2 are SGHRS and YFSETQ. Losses at the gene ends were 4 bases for V and 1 base for J; bases not matched to a gene: 2. CDR3 region: CASSPQGANTEAFF. The DNA for the CDR3 is TGCGCCAGCAGCCCACAGGGGGCGAACACTGAAGCTTTCTTT.

The chain combines TRBV19 with TRBJ2-7; TRBD2 matches at 11 bases. This CDR3 spans 15 amino acids. Germline assignment: CDR1 LNHDA and CDR2 SQIVND (reference sequence). V trimming: 5 bases; J trimming: 3 bases; junction bases outside the gene matches: 6. The CDR3 loop reads CASSSLAGVVYEQYF. The CDR3 DNA is TGTGCCAGTAGTTCACTAGCGGGAGTGGTCTACGAGCAGTACTTC.

The gene calls are TRBV19 and TRBJ2-5, with 8 bases lining up with TRBD1. The CDR3 is 13 residues long. Germline loops: CDR1 LNHDA, CDR2 SQIVND (reference sequence). The trim removed 3 bases at V and 5 bases at J, leaving 2 bases unmatched. The CDR3 nucleotides read TGTGCCAGTAGTATCGACAGGGGCGAGACCCAGTACTTC. It yields the protein CASSIDRGETQYF.

This chain joins TRBV7-3 and TRBJ2-7; D possibly uses TRBD1 or TRBD2 (5 bases each). With 4 bases removed from V and 7 bases from J, the gap between germline ends came to 17 bases. The CDR3 runs to 14 residues. Germline V lookup: CDR1 SGHTA, CDR2 FQGTGA. The CDR3: CASSSGEDTGEQYF. The CDR3 nucleotides are TGTGCCAGCAGCTCTGGTGAGGACACGGGGGAGCAGTACTTC.

The rearrangement joins TRBV4-2 to TRBJ2-7; D unclear. The CDR3 contains 15 residues. V was clipped by 1 base and J by 2 bases, with 12 bases between them. Germline lookup yields CDR1 LGHNA and CDR2 YNFKEQ. The CDR3 nucleotides read TGTGCCAGCAGCCAAGGATGGGATTCACCCTACGAGCAGTACTTC. Amino acids: CASSQGWDSPYEQYF.

This sequence joins TRBV7-9 and TRBJ2-7, with 8 nucleotides matching TRBD2. Germline assignment: CDR1 SEHNR and CDR2 FQNEAQ (reference sequence). J was trimmed by 5 bases and V by 5 bases; bases with no gene match: 8. There are 14 residues in the CDR3. The CDR3: CASSLTGTRNEQYF. The CDR3 nucleotides read TGTGCCAGCAGCCTGACCGGGACTAGAAACGAGCAGTACTTC.

The chain joins TRBV11-3 to TRBJ2-3; 10 bases fit TRBD2. Trimming at V came to 5 bases and at J to 0 bases, leaving 5 bases not matched to a gene. Germline V gene lookup returns CDR1 SGHNT and CDR2 YENEEA. This CDR3 has 16 amino acids. CDR3 in DNA: TGTGCCAGCAGCCGAGGGACTAGCGTGAGCACAGATACGCAGTATTTT. Its translation is CASSRGTSVSTDTQYF.

The chain combines TRBV18 with TRBJ2-7; D possibly uses TRBD1 or TRBD2 (5 bases each). The CDR3 is made up of 13 amino acids. V lost 2 bases and J 2 bases, leaving 7 bases between the germline ends. Germline CDR1 reads KGHSH; CDR2 reads LQKENI. The chain's CDR3 is CASSPRGAYEQYF. In DNA, the CDR3 is TGTGCCAGCTCACCAAGAGGGGCCTACGAGCAGTACTTC.